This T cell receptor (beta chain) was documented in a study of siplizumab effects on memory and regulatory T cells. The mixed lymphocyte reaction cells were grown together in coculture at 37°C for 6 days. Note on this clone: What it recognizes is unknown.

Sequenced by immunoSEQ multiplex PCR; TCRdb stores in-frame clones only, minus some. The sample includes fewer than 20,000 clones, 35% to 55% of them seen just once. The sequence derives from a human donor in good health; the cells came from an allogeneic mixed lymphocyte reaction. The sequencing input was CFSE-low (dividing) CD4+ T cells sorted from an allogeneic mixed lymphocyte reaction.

The CDR3 reads CSVEGVGMNTEAFF. For the CDR3, the DNA is TGCAGCGTTGAGGGGGTTGGCATGAACACTGAAGCTTTCTTT. The rearrangement links TRBV29-1 to TRBJ1-1, with D perhaps TRBD1 (5 bases). CDR3 size: 14 residues. Trimming stripped 3 bases from V and 0 bases from J, with 11 bases between. Germline assignment: CDR1 SQVTM and CDR2 ANQGSEA.